This T cell receptor beta chain appears in the sequencing data of a study of blood T cell repertoires in COVID-19. Background on the study: PBMCs, B-cell-depleted T cells, or T cells provided the cDNA or gDNA that made up the material.

As processed by the authors: Amplification of reference gene primers was used by the study to estimate nucleated cell counts. Using immunoSEQ multiplex PCR, the repertoire was profiled, and TCRdb retains in-frame clones only, with some absent. The D gene and trimming were derived from the DNA, and the V and J assignments and clone size from that table. The table lists about 130,000 clones, approximately 83% of them singletons, with over 9% in the top ten. Germline values: CDR1 SGHAT, CDR2 FQNNGV. This CDR3 is built from 15 residues. V was cut by 4 bases and J by 6 bases, with 15 bases left in between. All enrollees were roughly 18 to 100 years old and from about two dozen US areas. Participant-reported clinical history was the basis for cohort assignment.

The sequence was obtained from a man aged 50 to 59 who had recovered from COVID-19. The material sequenced was PBMCs or T cells enriched from blood (not recorded which). This chain connects TRBV11-2 to TRBJ1-4; TRBD1 might be the D (6 bases). In nucleotides, the CDR3 is TGTGCCAGCAGCTCAAACCAGGGGCTGGATGAAAAACTGTTTTTT. Translating it yields CASSSNQGLDEKLFF.